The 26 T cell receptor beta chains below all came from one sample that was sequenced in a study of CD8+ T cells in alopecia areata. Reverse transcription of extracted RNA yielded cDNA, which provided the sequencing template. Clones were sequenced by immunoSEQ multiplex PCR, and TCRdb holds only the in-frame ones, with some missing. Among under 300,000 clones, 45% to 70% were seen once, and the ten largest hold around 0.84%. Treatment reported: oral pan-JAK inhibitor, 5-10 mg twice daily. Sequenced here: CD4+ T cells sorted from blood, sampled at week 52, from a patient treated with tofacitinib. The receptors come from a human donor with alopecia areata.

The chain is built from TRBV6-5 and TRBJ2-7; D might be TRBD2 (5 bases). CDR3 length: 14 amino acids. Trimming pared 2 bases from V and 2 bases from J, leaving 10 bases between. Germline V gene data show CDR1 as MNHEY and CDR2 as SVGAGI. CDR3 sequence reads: CASSYLAEAYEQYF. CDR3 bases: TGTGCCAGCAGTTACCTGGCGGAGGCCTACGAGCAGTACTTC.

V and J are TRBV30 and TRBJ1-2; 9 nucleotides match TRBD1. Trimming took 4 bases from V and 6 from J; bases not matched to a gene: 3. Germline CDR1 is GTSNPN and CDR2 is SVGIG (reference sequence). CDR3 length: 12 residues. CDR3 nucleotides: TGTGCCTGGACCAGGACAGGGGATGGCTACACCTTC. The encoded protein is CAWTRTGDGYTF.

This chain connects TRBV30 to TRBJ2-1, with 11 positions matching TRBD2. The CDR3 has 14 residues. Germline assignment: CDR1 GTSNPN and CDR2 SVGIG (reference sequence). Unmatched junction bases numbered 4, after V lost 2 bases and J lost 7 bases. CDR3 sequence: CAWSLAGGRNEQFF. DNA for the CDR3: TGTGCCTGGAGTCTAGCGGGGGGTCGTAATGAGCAGTTCTTC.

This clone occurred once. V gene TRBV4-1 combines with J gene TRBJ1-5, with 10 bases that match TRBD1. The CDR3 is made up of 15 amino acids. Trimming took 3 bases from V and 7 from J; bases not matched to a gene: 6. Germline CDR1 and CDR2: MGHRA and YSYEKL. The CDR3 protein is CASSHNGQGEQPQHF. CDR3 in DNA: TGCGCCAGCAGCCACAATGGACAGGGGGAACAGCCCCAGCATTTT.

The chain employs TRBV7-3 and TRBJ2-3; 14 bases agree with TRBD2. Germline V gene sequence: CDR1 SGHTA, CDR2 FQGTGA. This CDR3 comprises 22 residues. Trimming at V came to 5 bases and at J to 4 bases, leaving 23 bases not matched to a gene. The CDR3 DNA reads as TGTGCCAGCAGCCCTCGTAGGCTCGGACTAGCGGGGGGCTTAACGGGAGCAGATACGCAGTATTTT. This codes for CASSPRRLGLAGGLTGADTQYF.

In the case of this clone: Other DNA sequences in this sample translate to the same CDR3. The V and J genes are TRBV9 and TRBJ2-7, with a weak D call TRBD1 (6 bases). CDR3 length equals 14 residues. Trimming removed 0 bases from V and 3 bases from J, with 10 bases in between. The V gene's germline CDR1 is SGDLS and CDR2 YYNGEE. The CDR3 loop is CASSVGQGNYEQYF. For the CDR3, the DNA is TGTGCCAGCAGCGTAGGGCAGGGGAACTACGAGCAGTACTTC.

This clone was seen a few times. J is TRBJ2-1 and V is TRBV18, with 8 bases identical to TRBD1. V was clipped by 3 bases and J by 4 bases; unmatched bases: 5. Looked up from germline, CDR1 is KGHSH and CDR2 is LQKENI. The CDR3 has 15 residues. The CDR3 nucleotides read TGTGCCAGCTCACCCGCCGGACAGGGTTACAATGAGCAGTTCTTC. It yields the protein CASSPAGQGYNEQFF.

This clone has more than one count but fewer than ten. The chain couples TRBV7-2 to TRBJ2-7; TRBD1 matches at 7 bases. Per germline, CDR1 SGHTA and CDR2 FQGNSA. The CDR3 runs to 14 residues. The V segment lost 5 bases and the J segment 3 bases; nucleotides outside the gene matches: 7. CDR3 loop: CASSAQGVVYEQYF. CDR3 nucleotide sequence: TGTGCCAGCAGCGCCCAGGGGGTTGTCTACGAGCAGTACTTC.

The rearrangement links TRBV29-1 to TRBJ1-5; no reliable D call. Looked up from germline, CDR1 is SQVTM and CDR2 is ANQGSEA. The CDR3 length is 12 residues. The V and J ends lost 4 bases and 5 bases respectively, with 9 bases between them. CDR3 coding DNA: TGCAGCGTTGGGGAATATGATCAGCCCCAGCATTTT. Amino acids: CSVGEYDQPQHF.

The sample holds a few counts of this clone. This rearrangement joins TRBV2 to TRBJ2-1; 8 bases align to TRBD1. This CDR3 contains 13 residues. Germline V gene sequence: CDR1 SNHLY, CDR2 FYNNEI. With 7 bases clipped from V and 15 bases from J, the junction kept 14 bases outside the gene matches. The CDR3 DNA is TGTGCCAGCACCCGCTGGGGACAGGAAACACGGTTCTTC. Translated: CASTRWGQETRFF.

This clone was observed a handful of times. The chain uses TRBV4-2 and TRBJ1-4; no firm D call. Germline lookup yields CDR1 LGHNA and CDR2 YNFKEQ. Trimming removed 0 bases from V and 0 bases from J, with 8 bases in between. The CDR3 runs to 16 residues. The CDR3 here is CASSQDILATNEKLFF. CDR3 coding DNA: TGTGCCAGCAGCCAAGATATCCTAGCAACTAATGAAAAACTGTTTTTT.

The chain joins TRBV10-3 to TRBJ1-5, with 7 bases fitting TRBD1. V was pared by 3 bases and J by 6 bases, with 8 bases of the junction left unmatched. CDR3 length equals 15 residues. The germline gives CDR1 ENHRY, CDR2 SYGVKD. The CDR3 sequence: CAISDEGAEGQPQHF. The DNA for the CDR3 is TGTGCCATCAGTGACGAGGGGGCCGAGGGTCAGCCCCAGCATTTT.

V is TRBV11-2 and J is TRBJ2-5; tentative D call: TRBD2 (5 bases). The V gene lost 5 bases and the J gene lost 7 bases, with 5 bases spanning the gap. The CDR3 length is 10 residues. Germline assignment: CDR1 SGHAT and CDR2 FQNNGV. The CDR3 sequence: CASSRGTQYF. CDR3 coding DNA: TGTGCCAGCAGCCGGGGGACCCAGTACTTC.

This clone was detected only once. This CDR3 reads CSVSGRTIEETQYF. The CDR3 DNA reads TGCAGCGTCTCGGGACGGACTATAGAAGAGACCCAGTACTTC. The chain has TRBV29-1 and TRBJ2-5; the D gene is possibly TRBD2 (6 bases). Germline V gene data show CDR1 as SQVTM and CDR2 as ANQGSEA. The CDR3 spans 14 residues. V was cut by 6 bases and J by 3 bases, with 17 bases left in between.

The CDR3 protein is CAWSVLSSRGLANYGYTF. The DNA for the CDR3 is TGTGCCTGGAGTGTACTTTCCTCGAGGGGGTTAGCTAACTATGGCTACACCTTC. The chain has TRBV30 and TRBJ1-2; tentative D call: TRBD1 (6 bases). The CDR3 totals 18 residues. Germline values: CDR1 GTSNPN, CDR2 SVGIG (reference sequence). The germline V and J ends were trimmed by 0 bases and 0 bases, with 20 bases remaining between them.

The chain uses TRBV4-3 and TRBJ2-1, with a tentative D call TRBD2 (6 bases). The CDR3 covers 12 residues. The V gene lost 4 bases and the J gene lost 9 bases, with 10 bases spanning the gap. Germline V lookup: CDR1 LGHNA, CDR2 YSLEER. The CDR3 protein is CASSLYGGEQFF. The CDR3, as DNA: TGCGCCAGCAGCCTCTACGGGGGTGAGCAGTTCTTC.

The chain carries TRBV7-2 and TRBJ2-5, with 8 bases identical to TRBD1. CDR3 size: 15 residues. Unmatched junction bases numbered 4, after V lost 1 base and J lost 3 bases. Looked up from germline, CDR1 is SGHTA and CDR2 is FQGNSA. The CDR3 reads CASSLGETGEETQYF. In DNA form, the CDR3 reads TGTGCCAGCAGCTTAGGGGAGACAGGGGAAGAGACCCAGTACTTC.

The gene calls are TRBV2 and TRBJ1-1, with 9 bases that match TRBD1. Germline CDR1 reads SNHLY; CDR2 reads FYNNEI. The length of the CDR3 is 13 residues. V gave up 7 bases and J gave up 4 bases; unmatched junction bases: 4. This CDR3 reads CASNRGHGTEAFF. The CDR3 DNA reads TGTGCCAGCAACAGGGGGCACGGCACTGAAGCTTTCTTT.

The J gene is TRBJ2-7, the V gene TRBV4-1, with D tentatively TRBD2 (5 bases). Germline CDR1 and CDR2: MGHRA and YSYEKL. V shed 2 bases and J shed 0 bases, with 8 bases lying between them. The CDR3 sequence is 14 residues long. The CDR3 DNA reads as TGCGCCAGCAGCCAACCCCGGGGCTCCTACGAGCAGTACTTC. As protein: CASSQPRGSYEQYF.

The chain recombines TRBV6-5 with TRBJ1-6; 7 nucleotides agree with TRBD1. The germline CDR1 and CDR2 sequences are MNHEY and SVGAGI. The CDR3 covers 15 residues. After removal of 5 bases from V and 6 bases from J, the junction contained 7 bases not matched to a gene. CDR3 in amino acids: CASSPVGQLNSPLHF. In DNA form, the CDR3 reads TGTGCCAGCAGTCCCGTGGGACAGCTTAATTCACCCCTCCACTTT.

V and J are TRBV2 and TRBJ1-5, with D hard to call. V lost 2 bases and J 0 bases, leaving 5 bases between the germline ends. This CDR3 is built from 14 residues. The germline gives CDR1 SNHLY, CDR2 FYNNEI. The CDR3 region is CASSENDSNQPQHF. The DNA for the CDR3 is TGTGCCAGCAGTGAAAATGATAGCAATCAGCCCCAGCATTTT.

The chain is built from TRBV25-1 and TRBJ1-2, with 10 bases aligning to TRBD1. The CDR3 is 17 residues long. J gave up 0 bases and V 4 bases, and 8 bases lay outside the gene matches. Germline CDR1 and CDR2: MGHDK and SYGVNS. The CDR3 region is CASSVGTGVWANYGYTF. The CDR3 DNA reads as TGTGCCAGCAGTGTCGGGACAGGGGTTTGGGCTAACTATGGCTACACCTTC.

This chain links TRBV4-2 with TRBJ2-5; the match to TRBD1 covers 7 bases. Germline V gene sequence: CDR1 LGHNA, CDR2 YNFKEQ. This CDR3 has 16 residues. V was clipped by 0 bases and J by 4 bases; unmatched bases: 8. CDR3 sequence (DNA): TGTGCCAGCAGCCAAGAGACAGGGTGGGAAGGAGAGACCCAGTACTTC. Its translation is CASSQETGWEGETQYF.

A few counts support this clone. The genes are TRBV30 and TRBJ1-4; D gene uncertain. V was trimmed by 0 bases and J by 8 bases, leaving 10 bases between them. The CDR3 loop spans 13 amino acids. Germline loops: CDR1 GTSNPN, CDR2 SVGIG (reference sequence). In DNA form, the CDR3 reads TGTGCCTGGAGTGTCGTCAGATTCGAAAAACTGTTTTTT. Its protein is CAWSVVRFEKLFF.

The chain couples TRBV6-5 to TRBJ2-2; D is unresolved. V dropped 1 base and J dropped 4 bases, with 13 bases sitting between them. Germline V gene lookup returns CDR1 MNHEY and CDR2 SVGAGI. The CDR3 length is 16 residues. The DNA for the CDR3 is TGTGCCAGCAGTTACTTCACCCGGCTGGCCACCGGGGAGCTGTTTTTT. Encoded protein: CASSYFTRLATGELFF.

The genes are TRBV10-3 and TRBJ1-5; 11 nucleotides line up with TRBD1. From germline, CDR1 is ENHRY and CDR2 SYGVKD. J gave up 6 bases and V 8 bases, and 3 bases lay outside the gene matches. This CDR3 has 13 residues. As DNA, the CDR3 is TGTGCCATCGGGACAGGGGGAAGTCAGCCCCAGCATTTT. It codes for CAIGTGGSQPQHF.